The clone carrying this T cell receptor beta chain appeared once. The data are from a study of technical replicates of blood from several donors. The germline V and J ends were trimmed by 0 bases and 3 bases, with 10 bases remaining between them. The CDR3 spans 15 residues. Germline loops: CDR1 SGDLS, CDR2 YYNGEE. Sequenced by immunoSEQ multiplex PCR; TCRdb stores in-frame clones only, minus some. The data contain under 85,000 clones, around 85% of them singletons. Sequences were obtained from PBMCs. The sequence was obtained from a human donor in good health. Some clones in this sample may be carry-over from other donors' samples. The rearrangement links TRBV9 to TRBJ1-5; no clear D gene. CDR3 DNA sequence: TGTGCCAGCAGCGTAGCGGGAGGCCTCAATCAGCCCCAGCATTTT. It is translated as CASSVAGGLNQPQHF.